This T cell receptor (beta chain) is drawn from a study of blood T cell repertoires in COVID-19. For the study at large: Whether acute or convalescent, the COVID-19 samples came from the United States, Italy and Spain. T cells, B-cell-depleted T cells, or PBMCs provided the cDNA or gDNA that served as material.

The ends lost 5 bases at V and 6 bases at J; junction bases unmatched: 6. Germline values: CDR1 LGHNA, CDR2 YSLEER. This CDR3 comprises 15 residues. Authors' processing steps: By means of reference gene primer amplification, nucleated cell counts were estimated. Profiled with immunoSEQ multiplex PCR; TCRdb holds only in-frame clones, not every one. The DNA was the basis for D and trimming; V, J and clone size are from that table. The data contain 90,000 to 120,000 clones, almost 85% of them singletons. Source material: peripheral blood. The receptor was isolated from a human donor in a cohort sampled during active COVID-19. V gene TRBV4-3 combines with J gene TRBJ2-7, with 14 bases fitting TRBD2. CDR3 amino acids: CASSVGLAGEFEQYF. For the CDR3, the DNA is TGCGCCAGCAGCGTGGGACTAGCGGGAGAGTTCGAGCAGTACTTC.